This TCR beta chain was captured in a study of shared clonotypes between healthy human individuals. Study-wide context: Each donor contributed plates that comprised three CD4 naive, three CD4 memory, two CD8 naive and one CD8 memory.

The assay was carried out at the deep level. The authors loaded 200 ng DNA, tens of thousands of T cell genomes, into sorted-subset replicate PCRs. TCRdb's table, derived via immunoSEQ multiplex PCR, lists solely in-frame clones and lacks some. The sample includes 2 million to 2.5 million clones, more than 85% of them seen just once. This CDR3 is 14 amino acids long. Trimming removed 6 bases from V and 1 base from J, with 13 bases in between. Germline lookup yields CDR1 LNHDA and CDR2 SQIVND (reference sequence). The sequencing sample was made of naive CD4+ T cells from PBMCs. Subset meaning: CD45RA+ positively selected. The chain has TRBV19 and TRBJ2-7; TRBD2 might be the D (6 bases). The receptor's source is a man aged 18-30 years in good health. Some clones in this sample may be carry-over from other donors' samples. Here the CDR3 reads CASSRRGPSYEQYF. In DNA form, the CDR3 reads TGTGCCAGTAGCAGGCGGGGACCATCCTACGAGCAGTACTTC.